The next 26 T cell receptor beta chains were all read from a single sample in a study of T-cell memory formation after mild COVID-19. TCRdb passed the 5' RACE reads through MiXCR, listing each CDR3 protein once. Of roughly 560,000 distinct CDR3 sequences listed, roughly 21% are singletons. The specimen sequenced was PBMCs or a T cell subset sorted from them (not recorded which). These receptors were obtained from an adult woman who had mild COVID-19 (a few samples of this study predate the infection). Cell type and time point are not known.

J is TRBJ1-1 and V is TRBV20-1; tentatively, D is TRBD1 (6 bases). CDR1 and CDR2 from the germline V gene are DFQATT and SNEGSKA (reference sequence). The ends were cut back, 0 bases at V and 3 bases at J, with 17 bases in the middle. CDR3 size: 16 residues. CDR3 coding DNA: TGCAGTGCTAGAGATCGGGAGGGGGGGCTCGACACTGAAGCTTTCTTT. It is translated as CSARDREGGLDTEAFF.

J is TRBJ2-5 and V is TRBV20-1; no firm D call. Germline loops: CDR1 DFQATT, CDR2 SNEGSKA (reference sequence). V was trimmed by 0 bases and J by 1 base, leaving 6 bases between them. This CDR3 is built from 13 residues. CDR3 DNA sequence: TGCAGTGCTAGAGAAAATTTCCAAGAGACCCAGTACTTC. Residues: CSARENFQETQYF.

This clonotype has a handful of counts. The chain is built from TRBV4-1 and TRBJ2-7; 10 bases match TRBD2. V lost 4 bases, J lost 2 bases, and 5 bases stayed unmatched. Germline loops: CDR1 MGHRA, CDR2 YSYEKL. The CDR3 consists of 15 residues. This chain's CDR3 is CASSLSAGGTYEQYF. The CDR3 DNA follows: TGCGCCAGCAGCCTGTCAGCGGGGGGGACCTACGAGCAGTACTTC.

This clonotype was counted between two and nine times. The CDR3 DNA reads as TGTGCCAGCAGCTTATTGGGCAGGGAGGAACAGCACTATGGCTACACCTTC. Amino acids: CASSLLGREEQHYGYTF. The V gene is TRBV7-2, the J gene TRBJ1-2; tentative D call: TRBD1 (5 bases). Germline CDR1 is SGHTA and CDR2 is FQGNSA. With 2 bases removed from V and 3 bases from J, the gap between germline ends came to 19 bases. The length of the CDR3 is 17 residues.

The CDR3 protein is CASSLSASVGGNEQFF. As DNA, the CDR3 is TGCGCCAGCAGCTTGTCAGCTAGCGTGGGAGGCAATGAGCAGTTCTTC. The chain recombines TRBV5-1 with TRBJ2-1, with D maybe TRBD2 (6 bases). CDR1 and CDR2 (germline): SGHRS, YFSETQ. The germline V and J ends were trimmed by 1 base and 6 bases, with 17 bases remaining between them. The CDR3 length is 16 residues.

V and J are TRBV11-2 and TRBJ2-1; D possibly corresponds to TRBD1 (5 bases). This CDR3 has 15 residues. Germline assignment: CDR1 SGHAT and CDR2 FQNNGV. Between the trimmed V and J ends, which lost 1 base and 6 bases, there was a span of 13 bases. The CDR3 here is CASSLADLDSNEQFF. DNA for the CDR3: TGTGCCAGCAGCTTAGCCGACCTAGACAGCAATGAGCAGTTCTTC.

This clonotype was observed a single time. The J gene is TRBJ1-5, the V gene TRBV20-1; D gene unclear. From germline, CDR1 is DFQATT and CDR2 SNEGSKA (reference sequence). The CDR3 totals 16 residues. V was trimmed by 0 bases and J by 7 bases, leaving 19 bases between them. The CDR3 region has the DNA TGCAGTGCTAGAGACTCGAGTCTGTCGGTGGCCCAGCCCCAGCATTTT. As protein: CSARDSSLSVAQPQHF.

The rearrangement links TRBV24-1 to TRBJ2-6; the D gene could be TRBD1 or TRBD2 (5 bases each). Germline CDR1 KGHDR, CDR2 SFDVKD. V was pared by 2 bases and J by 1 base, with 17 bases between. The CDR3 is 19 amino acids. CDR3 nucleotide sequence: TGTGCCACCAGTGATTGGAGCCCCTACGAGGGGTCTGGGGCCAACGTCCTGACTTTC. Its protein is CATSDWSPYEGSGANVLTF.

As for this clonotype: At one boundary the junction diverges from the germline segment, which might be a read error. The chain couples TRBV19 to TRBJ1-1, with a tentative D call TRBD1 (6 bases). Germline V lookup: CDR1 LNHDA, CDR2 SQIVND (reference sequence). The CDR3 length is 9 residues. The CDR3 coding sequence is TGTGCCAGTAGTATACGACAGGACTTT. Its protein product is CASSIRQDF.

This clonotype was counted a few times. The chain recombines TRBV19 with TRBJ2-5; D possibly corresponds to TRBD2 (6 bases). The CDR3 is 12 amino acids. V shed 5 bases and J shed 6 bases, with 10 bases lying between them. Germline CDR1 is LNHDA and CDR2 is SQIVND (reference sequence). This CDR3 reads CASSGGWKTQYF. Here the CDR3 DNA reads TGTGCCAGTAGTGGAGGGTGGAAGACCCAGTACTTC.

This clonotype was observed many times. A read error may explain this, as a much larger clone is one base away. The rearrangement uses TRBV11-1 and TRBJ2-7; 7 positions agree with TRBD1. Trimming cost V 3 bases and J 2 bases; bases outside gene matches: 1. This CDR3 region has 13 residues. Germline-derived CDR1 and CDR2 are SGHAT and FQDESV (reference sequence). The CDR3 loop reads CASSFGQAYEQYF. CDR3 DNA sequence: TGTGCCAGCAGCTTCGGACAGGCCTACGAGCAGTACTTC.

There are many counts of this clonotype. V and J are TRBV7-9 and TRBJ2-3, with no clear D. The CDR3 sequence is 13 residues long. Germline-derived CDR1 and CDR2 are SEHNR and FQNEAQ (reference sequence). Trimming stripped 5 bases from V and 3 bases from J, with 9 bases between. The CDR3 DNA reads TGTGCCAGCAGCCCACCAATGACAGATACGCAGTATTTT. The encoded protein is CASSPPMTDTQYF.

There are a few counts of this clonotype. The CDR3 loop reads CASSQDSGPRYEQYF. The CDR3 region has the DNA TGCGCCAGCAGCCAAGATTCGGGCCCGCGCTACGAGCAGTACTTC. This chain connects TRBV4-3 to TRBJ2-7, with D uncertain. V dropped 0 bases and J dropped 3 bases, with 12 bases sitting between them. This CDR3 spans 15 amino acids. Looked up from germline, CDR1 is LGHNA and CDR2 is YSLEER.

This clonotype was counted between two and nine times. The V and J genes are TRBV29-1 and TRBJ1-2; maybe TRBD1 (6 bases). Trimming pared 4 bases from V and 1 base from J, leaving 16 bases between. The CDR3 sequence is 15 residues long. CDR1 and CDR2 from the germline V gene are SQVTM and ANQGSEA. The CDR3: CSVARTGRVNYGYTF. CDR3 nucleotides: TGCAGCGTTGCCCGTACAGGGAGAGTTAACTATGGCTACACCTTC.

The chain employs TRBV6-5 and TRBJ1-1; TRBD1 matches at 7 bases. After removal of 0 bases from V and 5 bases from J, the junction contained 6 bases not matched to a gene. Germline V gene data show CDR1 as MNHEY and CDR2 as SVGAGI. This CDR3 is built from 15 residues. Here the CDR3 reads CASSYSNRGHTEAFF. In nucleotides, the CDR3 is TGTGCCAGCAGTTACTCGAATAGGGGGCATACTGAAGCTTTCTTT.

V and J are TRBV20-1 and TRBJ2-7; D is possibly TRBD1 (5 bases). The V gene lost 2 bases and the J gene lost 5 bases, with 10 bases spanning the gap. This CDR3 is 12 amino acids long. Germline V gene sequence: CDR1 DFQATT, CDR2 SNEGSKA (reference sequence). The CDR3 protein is CSARSRVNEQYF. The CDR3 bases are TGCAGTGCTAGATCCAGGGTTAACGAGCAGTACTTC.

The CDR3 sequence is CATSREGTGPPGYTF. The CDR3 coding sequence is TGTGCCACCAGCAGAGAAGGAACAGGGCCTCCTGGCTACACCTTC. The rearrangement links TRBV15 to TRBJ1-2; D may be TRBD1 (6 bases). This CDR3 is built from 15 residues. Trimming removed 0 bases at V and 7 bases at J, with 15 bases between. The germline V gene has CDR1 LNHNV and CDR2 YYDKDF (reference sequence).

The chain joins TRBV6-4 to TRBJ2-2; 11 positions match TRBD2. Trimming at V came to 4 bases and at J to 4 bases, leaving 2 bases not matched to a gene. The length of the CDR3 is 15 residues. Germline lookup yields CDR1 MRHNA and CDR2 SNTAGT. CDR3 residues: CASSVLAGATGELFF. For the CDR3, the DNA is TGTGCCAGCAGTGTACTAGCGGGGGCCACCGGGGAGCTGTTTTTT.

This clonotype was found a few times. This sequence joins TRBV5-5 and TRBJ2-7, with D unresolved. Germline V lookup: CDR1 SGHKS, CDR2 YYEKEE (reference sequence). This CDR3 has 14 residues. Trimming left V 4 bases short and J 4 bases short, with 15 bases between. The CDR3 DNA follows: TGTGCCAGCAGCCCGGATTCAAGGGCGTACGAGCAGTACTTC. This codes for CASSPDSRAYEQYF.

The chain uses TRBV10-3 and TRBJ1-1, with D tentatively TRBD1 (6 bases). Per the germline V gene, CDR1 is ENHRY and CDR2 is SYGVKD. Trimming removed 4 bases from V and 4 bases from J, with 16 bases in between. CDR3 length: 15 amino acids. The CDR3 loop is CAISGLQGPGTEAFF. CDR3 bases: TGTGCCATCAGTGGTTTACAGGGACCGGGCACTGAAGCTTTCTTT.

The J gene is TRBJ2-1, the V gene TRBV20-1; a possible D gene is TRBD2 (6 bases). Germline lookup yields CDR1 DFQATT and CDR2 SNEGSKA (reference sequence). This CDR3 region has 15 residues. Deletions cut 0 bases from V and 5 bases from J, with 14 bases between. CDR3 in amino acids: CSARDLTRGNNEQFF. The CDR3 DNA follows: TGCAGTGCTAGAGATCTTACGCGGGGAAACAATGAGCAGTTCTTC.

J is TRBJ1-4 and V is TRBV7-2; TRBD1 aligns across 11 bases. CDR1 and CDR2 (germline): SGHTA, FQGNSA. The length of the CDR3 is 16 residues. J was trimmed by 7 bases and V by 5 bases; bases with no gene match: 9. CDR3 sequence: CASSPDRGHRVEKLFF. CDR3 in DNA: TGTGCCAGCAGCCCGGACAGGGGGCATCGCGTTGAAAAACTGTTTTTT.

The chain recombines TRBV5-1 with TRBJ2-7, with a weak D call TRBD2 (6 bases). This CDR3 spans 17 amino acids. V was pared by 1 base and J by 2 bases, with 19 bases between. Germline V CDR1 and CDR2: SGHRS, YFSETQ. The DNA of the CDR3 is TGCGCCAGCAGCTTGACCCCTAGCGCCCTTGGACCCTACGAGCAGTACTTC. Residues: CASSLTPSALGPYEQYF.

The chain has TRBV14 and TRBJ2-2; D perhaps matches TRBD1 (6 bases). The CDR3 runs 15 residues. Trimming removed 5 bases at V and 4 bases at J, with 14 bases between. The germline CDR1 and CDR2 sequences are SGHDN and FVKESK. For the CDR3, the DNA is TGTGCCAGCAGCGCACAGGGACCCCGCACCGGGGAGCTGTTTTTT. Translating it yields CASSAQGPRTGELFF. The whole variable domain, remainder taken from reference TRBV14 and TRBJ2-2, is EAGVTQFPSHSVIEKGQTVTLRCDPISGHDNLYWYRRVMGKEIKFLLHFVKESKQDESGMPNNRFLAERTGGTYSTLKVQPAELEDSGVYFCASSAQGPRTGELFFGEGSRLTVL.

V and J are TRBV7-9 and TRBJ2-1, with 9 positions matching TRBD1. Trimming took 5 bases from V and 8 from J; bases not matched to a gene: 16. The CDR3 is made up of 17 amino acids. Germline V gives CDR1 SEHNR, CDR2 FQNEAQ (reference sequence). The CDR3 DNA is TGTGCCAGCAGCCCGATTATGGGACAGGGTGGGGCTCATGAGCAGTTCTTC. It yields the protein CASSPIMGQGGAHEQFF.

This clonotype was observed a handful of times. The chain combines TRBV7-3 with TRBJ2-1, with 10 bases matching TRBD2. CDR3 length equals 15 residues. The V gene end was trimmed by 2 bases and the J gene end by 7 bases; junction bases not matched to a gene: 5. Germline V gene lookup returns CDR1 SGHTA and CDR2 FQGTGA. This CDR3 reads CASSLQRGGRNEQFF. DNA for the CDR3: TGTGCCAGCAGCTTACAGCGGGGGGGCCGGAATGAGCAGTTCTTC. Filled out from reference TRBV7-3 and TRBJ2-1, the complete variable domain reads GAGVSQTPSNKVTEKGKYVELRCDPISGHTALYWYRQSLGQGPEFLIYFQGTGAADDSGLPNDRFFAVRPEGSVSTLKIQRTERGDSAVYLCASSLQRGGRNEQFFGPGTRLTVL.